The 4 T cell receptor beta chains below come from one sample, sequenced in a study of tumor and adjacent non-tumor tissue in lung cancer (dated by TCRdb to between 2018 and 2020). RNA was extracted from bulk unsorted tissue and checked for quality with a NanoDrop ND-1000 and an Agilent 2100. Library preparation used multiplex PCR. The sequencer listed for this sample is Illumina HiSeq 2500. TCRbeta libraries were built by three rounds of nested PCR using primers (Table S4), following protocols modified from ARM-PCR. The raw public data were reprocessed by TCRdb itself: fastp quality trimming at Q25, MiXCR clonotype calling, in-frame beta chains only. Rows are combined by CDR3 protein, so each entry shows the most common genes and DNA. Here the sample has around 140,000 distinct CDR3 sequences; 66% occur a single time. Roughly 20% of the sample is held by the ten biggest clonotypes. Sample: lung tumor tissue. The receptors originated from a man between 60 and 70 years old with small cell lung cancer.

The chain links TRBV20-1 to TRBJ2-7; TRBD2 is a possible D gene (6 bases). Germline assignment: CDR1 DFQATT and CDR2 SNEGSKA (reference sequence). V lost 8 bases, J lost 4 bases, and 15 bases lay in between. The CDR3 has 12 residues. This CDR3 reads CSSTTSSYEQYV. The CDR3 DNA reads as TGCAGTTCTACTACTAGCTCGTACGAGCAGTACGTC.

With respect to this clonotype: A much larger clone lies one base from this, so it may be a read error. CDR3 bases: TGTGCCAGCAGACCACCTTCTGCAGATATGCAGTATTTT. Amino acid sequence: CASRPPSADMQYF. This rearrangement joins TRBV12-3 or TRBV12-4 to TRBJ2-3; D is ambiguous. This CDR3 contains 13 residues.

This clonotype has just a few counts. A much larger clone sits a single nucleotide away, making a read error possible. The chain employs TRBV4-1 and TRBJ2-1, with TRBD2 identical over 7 bases. CDR1 and CDR2 from the germline V gene are MGHRA and YSYEKL. The CDR3 contains 16 residues. CDR3 protein: CVSSQAPSGLYNEQFF. In nucleotides, the CDR3 is TGCGTCAGCAGCCAAGCCCCTAGCGGTTTGTACAATGAGCAGTTCTTC.

A note on this clonotype: A junction end diverges from the germline sequence, so it may reflect a read error. V and J are TRBV20-1 and TRBJ2-3, with 8 bases lining up with TRBD2. The CDR3 loop spans 14 amino acids. Germline lookup yields CDR1 DFQATT and CDR2 SNEGSKA (reference sequence). CDR3 sequence: CSARDRGGSDTKHF. The CDR3 bases are TGCAGTGCTAGAGATCGGGGGGGCTCAGATACGAAGCATTTT.